Included here is one T cell receptor beta chain sequence, with context. Its antigen is undetermined. These data belong to a study of a mutant IDH1 vaccine in newly diagnosed glioma. Sequencing used immunoSEQ multiplex PCR; TCRdb keeps in-frame clones, though not all of them. The sample has about 77,000 clones; roughly 85% are singletons. CDR3 size: 16 residues. Germline V gives CDR1 SGHNT, CDR2 YYREEE (reference sequence). Time point reported: week 23, last vaccination. Doses of 300 ug of mutant IDH1 20-mer peptide were given with topical imiquimod. The receptor's source is a woman aged 50 to 60 with glioma. This material consisted of PBMCs, taken from a glioma patient whose treatment included an IDH1 peptide vaccine. The V gene is TRBV5-4, the J gene TRBJ2-5, with a weak D call TRBD2 (7 bases). The J call may be in error: the DNA end matches TRBJ2-7 better. The CDR3 here is CASSFSVRGRGYEQYF. CDR3 DNA: TGTGCCAGCAGCTTTTCCGTCCGGGGGCGGGGGTACGAGCAGTACTTC.